This T cell receptor (beta chain) was recorded in a study of blood T cell repertoires in COVID-19. Looking at the study overall: T cells, B-cell-depleted T cells, or PBMCs supplied cDNA or gDNA.

Seattle-derived patients entered the study during active infection and were followed longitudinally. Original methodology: The assay estimated nucleated cells by amplifying reference gene primers. Here immunoSEQ multiplex PCR was the method, and the copy in TCRdb shows in-frame clones only, minus some. V and J calls and clone size come straight from that table; D and trimming were deduced from the DNA. The table includes some 170,000 clones, around nine tenths detected once. The sequence came from a woman in her 70s with COVID-19, enrolled during active disease. The source material was peripheral blood.

This CDR3 reads CASSVSGGANTEAFF. The CDR3, as DNA: TGTGCCAGCAGCGTGTCGGGAGGGGCGAACACTGAAGCTTTCTTT. The chain recombines TRBV9 with TRBJ1-1; D perhaps matches TRBD1 (5 bases). Trimming removed 2 bases at V and 1 base at J, with 12 bases between. Germline V gene lookup returns CDR1 SGDLS and CDR2 YYNGEE. This CDR3 is built from 15 residues.